Following are 7 T cell receptor beta chains from one sample sequenced in a study of shared clonotypes between healthy human individuals. Naive CD8 cells lacked CD45RO and underwent positive selection for CCR7, leaving out terminally differentiated effector memory CD45RA+ cells. Clones were sequenced by immunoSEQ multiplex PCR, and TCRdb holds only the in-frame ones, with some missing. The table records roughly 2.1 million clones, around 93% of them present only once. Specimen: naive CD8+ T cells from PBMCs. The source is a man between 18 and 35 years old in good health. Some clones in this sample may be carry-over from other donors' samples.

The rearrangement joins TRBV30 to TRBJ2-3; D remains ambiguous. V was shortened by 0 bases and J by 4 bases, with 11 bases between the two germline ends. CDR1 and CDR2 (germline): GTSNPN, SVGIG (reference sequence). The CDR3 loop spans 14 amino acids. CDR3 region: CAWSVRGWADTQYF. The CDR3 nucleotides are TGTGCCTGGAGTGTACGTGGGTGGGCAGATACGCAGTATTTT.

The chain combines TRBV9 with TRBJ2-2; TRBD1 matches 7 bases. Germline V gives CDR1 SGDLS, CDR2 YYNGEE. The J segment lost 4 bases and the V segment lost 4 bases, leaving 7 bases of the junction unmatched. The CDR3 loop spans 15 amino acids. This CDR3 reads CASSPGQVPTGELFF. In DNA, the CDR3 is TGTGCCAGCAGCCCCGGACAGGTCCCCACCGGGGAGCTGTTTTTT.

The J gene is TRBJ2-7, the V gene TRBV9, with D perhaps assigned TRBD1 or TRBD2 (6 bases each). Per germline, CDR1 SGDLS and CDR2 YYNGEE. This CDR3 has 15 residues. V gave up 0 bases and J gave up 2 bases, with 12 bases separating them. The CDR3 bases are TGTGCCAGCAGCGTAGCCCCGGGGGCGACCTACGAGCAGTACTTC. It is translated as CASSVAPGATYEQYF.

There are a few counts of this clone. The rearrangement joins TRBV27 to TRBJ2-7; perhaps TRBD2 as D (5 bases). The CDR3 loop spans 13 amino acids. The V gene's germline CDR1 is MNHEY and CDR2 SMNVEV (reference sequence). V was trimmed by 3 bases and J by 6 bases, leaving 12 bases between them. The CDR3 protein is CASSLGSGSEQYF. CDR3 nucleotides: TGTGCCAGCAGTTTGGGCAGTGGGAGCGAGCAGTACTTC.

V is TRBV25-1 and J is TRBJ1-2; the match to TRBD1 covers 7 bases. The CDR3 contains 16 residues. Looked up from germline, CDR1 is MGHDK and CDR2 is SYGVNS. The V gene end was trimmed by 5 bases and the J gene end by 4 bases; junction bases not matched to a gene: 13. The CDR3 here is CASSTRDSHYLYGYTF. The CDR3 DNA reads as TGTGCCAGCAGTACCCGGGACAGCCATTACCTCTATGGCTACACCTTC.

The V gene is TRBV27, the J gene TRBJ2-7; 7 bases agree with TRBD1. The CDR3 is 15 amino acids. The V and J ends lost 5 bases and 6 bases, in that order; junction bases with no gene match: 13. CDR1 is MNHEY and CDR2 is SMNVEV in the germline V gene (reference sequence). The CDR3 bases are TGTGCCAGCAGTCCAAGGACCGGGACAGTACTCGAGCAGTACTTC. It translates to CASSPRTGTVLEQYF.

On this clone: Additional DNA sequences in this sample encode the identical CDR3. The chain carries TRBV29-1 and TRBJ2-1; TRBD2 matches at 7 bases. The V segment lost 4 bases and the J segment 7 bases; nucleotides outside the gene matches: 4. Germline V gene lookup returns CDR1 SQVTM and CDR2 ANQGSEA. The length of the CDR3 is 12 residues. The DNA for the CDR3 is TGCAGCGTTGGTCAGGGAGGGAATGAGCAGTTCTTC. Translating it yields CSVGQGGNEQFF.